The text below deals with one TCR beta chain. Antigen unknown. The data stem from a study of Tregs in tolerant kidney transplant recipients. CD4+CD25+CD127- Tregs, CD4+CD25- non-Tregs, CD4 and CD8 cells were sorted. Overall study results and limits: Activated donor B cell expansion appeared to reveal the most relevant donor-specific TCRbeta repertoire. Findings come from small patient numbers and require larger validation.

With 5 bases clipped from V and 5 bases from J, the junction kept 7 bases outside the gene matches. Germline V CDR1 and CDR2: SGHTA, FQGNSA. CDR3 length: 14 residues. Profiling relied on immunoSEQ multiplex PCR, and the TCRdb table lists in-frame clones only, not all of them. The top ten hold 9.5% to 12% of the sample, which has some 70,000 clones, more than 90% seen once. Specimen: CD8+ T cells from blood, collected before the transplant. The chain carries TRBV7-2 and TRBJ2-7, with 9 nucleotides matching TRBD2. This sequence originates from a human donor who received a combined kidney and bone marrow transplant. In nucleotides, the CDR3 is TGTGCCAGCAGCCGTATAGCGGGGGTCGACGAGCAGTACTTC. As protein: CASSRIAGVDEQYF.